This TCR beta chain was profiled in a study of blood T cell repertoires in COVID-19. About the research overall: T cells, B-cell-depleted T cells, or PBMCs provided the cDNA or gDNA that served as material.

Profiled with immunoSEQ multiplex PCR; TCRdb holds only in-frame clones, not every one. The sample gives fewer than 200,000 clones, roughly 80% of which show up once; around 9.9% is in the top ten. The sequenced sample was peripheral blood. The clonotype originates from a man aged 70-80 years with active or convalescent COVID-19.

In nucleotides, the CDR3 is TGCAGCGTTAAAGGGCCCGGGGAGACCCAGTACTTC. It encodes CSVKGPGETQYF. The J gene is TRBJ2-5, the V gene TRBV29-1; no firm D call. The V end was cut by 5 bases, the J end by 5 bases, with 12 bases between. Germline V lookup: CDR1 SQVTM, CDR2 ANQGSEA. This CDR3 is 12 amino acids long.